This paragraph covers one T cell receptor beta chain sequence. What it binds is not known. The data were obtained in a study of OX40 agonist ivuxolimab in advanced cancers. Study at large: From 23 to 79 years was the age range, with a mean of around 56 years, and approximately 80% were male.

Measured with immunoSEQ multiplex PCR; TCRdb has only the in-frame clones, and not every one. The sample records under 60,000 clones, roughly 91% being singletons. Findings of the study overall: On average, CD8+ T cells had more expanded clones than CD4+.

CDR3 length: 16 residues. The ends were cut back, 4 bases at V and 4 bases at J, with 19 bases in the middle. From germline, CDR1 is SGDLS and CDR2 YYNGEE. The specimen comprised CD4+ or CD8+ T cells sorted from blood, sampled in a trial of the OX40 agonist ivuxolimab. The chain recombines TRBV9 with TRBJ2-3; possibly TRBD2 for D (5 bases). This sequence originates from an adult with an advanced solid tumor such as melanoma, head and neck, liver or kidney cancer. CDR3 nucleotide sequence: TGTGCCAGCAGCCACCCCCCCGGGGATGCTTCAGATACGCAGTATTTT. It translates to CASSHPPGDASDTQYF.